This T cell receptor beta chain was documented in a study of blood T cell repertoires in COVID-19. The authors' processing: It was from reference gene primer amplification that nucleated cell counts were estimated. TCRdb's copy holds only in-frame clones and misses some; the assay was immunoSEQ multiplex PCR. The D gene and trimming were derived from the DNA, and the V and J assignments and clone size from that table. The table includes around 250,000 clones, around 89% detected once. Participants had their cohort set by participant-reported clinical history. Cohort 3 recovery required two negative PCRs, clearance, or symptom resolution. Sequencing used PBMCs or T cells enriched from blood (not recorded which). This receptor was identified in a woman between 25 and 40 years old who had recovered from COVID-19.

CDR3 DNA: TGTGCCATCAGTGAGGGGGTAAAACAGGGGGCGAATGAGCAGTTCTTC. It yields the protein CAISEGVKQGANEQFF. The chain couples TRBV10-3 to TRBJ2-1, with 9 bases matching TRBD1. The CDR3 runs to 16 residues. CDR1 ENHRY and CDR2 SYGVKD come from the germline V gene. J gave up 7 bases and V 2 bases, and 9 bases lay outside the gene matches.